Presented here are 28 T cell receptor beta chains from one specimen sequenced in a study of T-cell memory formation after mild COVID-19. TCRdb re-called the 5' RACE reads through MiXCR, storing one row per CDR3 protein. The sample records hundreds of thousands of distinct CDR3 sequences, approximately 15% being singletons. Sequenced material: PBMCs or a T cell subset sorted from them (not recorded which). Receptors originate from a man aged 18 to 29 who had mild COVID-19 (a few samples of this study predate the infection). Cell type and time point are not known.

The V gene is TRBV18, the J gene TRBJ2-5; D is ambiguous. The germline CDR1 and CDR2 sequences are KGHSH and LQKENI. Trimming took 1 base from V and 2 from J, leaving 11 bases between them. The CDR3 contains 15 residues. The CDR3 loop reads CASSPQGASQETQYF. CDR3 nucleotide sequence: TGTGCCAGCTCACCACAGGGCGCCAGTCAAGAGACCCAGTACTTC.

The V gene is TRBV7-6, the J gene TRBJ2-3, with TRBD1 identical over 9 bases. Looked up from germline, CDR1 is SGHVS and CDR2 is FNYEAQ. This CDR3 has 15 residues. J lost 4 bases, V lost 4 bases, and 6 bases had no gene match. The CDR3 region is CASSSGTGMADTQYF. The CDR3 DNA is TGTGCCAGCAGCTCCGGGACAGGGATGGCAGATACGCAGTATTTT. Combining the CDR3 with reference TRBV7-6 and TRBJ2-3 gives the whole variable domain GAGVSQSPRYKVTKRGQDVALRCDPISGHVSLYWYRQALGQGPEFLTYFNYEAQQDKSGLPNDRFSAERPEGSISTLTIQRTEQRDSAMYRCASSSGTGMADTQYFGPGTRLTVL.

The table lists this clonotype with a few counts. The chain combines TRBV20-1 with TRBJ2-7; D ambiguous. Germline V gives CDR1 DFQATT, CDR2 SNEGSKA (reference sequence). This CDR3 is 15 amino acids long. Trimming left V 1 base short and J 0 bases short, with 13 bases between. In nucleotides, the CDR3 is TGCAGTGCTAGAGCAGTCGGGCGCCCCTCCTACGAGCAGTACGTC. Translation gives CSARAVGRPSYEQYV.

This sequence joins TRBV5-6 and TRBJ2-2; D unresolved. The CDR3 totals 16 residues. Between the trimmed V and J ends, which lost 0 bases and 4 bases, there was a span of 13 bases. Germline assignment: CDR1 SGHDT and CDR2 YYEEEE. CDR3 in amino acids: CASSLATYVSTGELFF. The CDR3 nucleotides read TGTGCCAGCAGCTTGGCCACGTACGTATCCACCGGGGAGCTGTTTTTT. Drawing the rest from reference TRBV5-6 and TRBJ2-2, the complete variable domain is DAGVTQSPTHLIKTRGQQVTLRCSPKSGHDTVSWYQQALGQGPQFIFQYYEEEERQRGNFPDRFSGHQFPNYSSELNVNALLLGDSALYLCASSLATYVSTGELFFGEGSRLTVL.

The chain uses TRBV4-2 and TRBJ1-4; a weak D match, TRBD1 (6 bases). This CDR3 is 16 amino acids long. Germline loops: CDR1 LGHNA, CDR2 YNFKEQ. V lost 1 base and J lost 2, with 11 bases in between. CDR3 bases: TGTGCCAGCAGCCAAGCCAAGGGGGTGACTAATGAAAAACTGTTTTTT. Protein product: CASSQAKGVTNEKLFF.

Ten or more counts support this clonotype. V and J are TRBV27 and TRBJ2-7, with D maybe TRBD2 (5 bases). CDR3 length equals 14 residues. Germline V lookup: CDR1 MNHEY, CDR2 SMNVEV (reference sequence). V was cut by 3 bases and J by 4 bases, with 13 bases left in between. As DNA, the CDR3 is TGTGCCAGCAGTTTCGGGATCGGAGCTTACGAGCAGTACGTC. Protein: CASSFGIGAYEQYV.

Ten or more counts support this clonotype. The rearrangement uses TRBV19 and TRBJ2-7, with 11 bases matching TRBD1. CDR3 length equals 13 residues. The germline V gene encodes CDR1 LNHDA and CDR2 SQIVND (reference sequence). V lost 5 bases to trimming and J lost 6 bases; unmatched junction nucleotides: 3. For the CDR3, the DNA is TGTGCCAGTAGTCCGGGACAGGGGGTCGAGCAGTACTTC. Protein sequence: CASSPGQGVEQYF.

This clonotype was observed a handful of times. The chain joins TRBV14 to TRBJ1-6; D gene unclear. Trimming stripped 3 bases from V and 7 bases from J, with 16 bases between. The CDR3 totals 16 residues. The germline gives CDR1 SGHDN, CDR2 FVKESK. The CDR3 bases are TGTGCCAGCAGCCAGTACCCTGGGGTGGCCAATTCACCCCTCCACTTT. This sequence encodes CASSQYPGVANSPLHF.

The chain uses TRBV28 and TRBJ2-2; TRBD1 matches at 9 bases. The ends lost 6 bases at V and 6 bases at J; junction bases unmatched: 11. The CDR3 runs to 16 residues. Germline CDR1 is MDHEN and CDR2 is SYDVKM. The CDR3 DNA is TGTGCCAGCAGCCCCGACTACAGGGGGCTCGCCGGGGAGCTGTTTTTT. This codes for CASSPDYRGLAGELFF.

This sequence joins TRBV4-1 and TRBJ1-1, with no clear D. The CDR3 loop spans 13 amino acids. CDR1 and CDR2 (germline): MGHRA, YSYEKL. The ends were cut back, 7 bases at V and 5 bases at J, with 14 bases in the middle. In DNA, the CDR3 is TGCGCCAGCATCAATGCGGGGAGAACTGAAGCTTTCTTT. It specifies CASINAGRTEAFF.

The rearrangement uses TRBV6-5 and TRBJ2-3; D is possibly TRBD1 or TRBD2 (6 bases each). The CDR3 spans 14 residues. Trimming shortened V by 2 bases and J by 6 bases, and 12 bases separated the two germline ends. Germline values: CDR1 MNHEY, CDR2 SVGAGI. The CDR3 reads CASSYDLGGDTQYF. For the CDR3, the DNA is TGTGCCAGCAGTTACGACTTAGGGGGGGATACGCAGTATTTT.

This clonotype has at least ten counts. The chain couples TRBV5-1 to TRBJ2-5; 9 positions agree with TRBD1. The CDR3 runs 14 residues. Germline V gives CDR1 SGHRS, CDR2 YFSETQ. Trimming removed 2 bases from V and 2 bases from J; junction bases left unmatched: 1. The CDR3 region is CASSFGTGQETQYF. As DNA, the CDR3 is TGCGCCAGCAGCTTCGGGACAGGGCAAGAGACCCAGTACTTC.

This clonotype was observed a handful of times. The CDR3 is CATSDLSSPETQYF. The CDR3 nucleotides read TGTGCCACCAGTGATTTGAGCAGTCCGGAGACCCAGTACTTC. V is TRBV24-1 and J is TRBJ2-5; D is unclear. The V and J ends lost 0 bases and 5 bases respectively, with 9 bases between them. Germline CDR1 reads KGHDR; CDR2 reads SFDVKD. CDR3 length equals 14 residues.

CDR3 DNA sequence: TGCAGTGCTCCGACCGTCGGAGGGGGCAATGAGCAGTTCTTC. It specifies CSAPTVGGGNEQFF. The chain is built from TRBV20-1 and TRBJ2-1; possibly TRBD1 or TRBD2 for D (6 bases each). Trimming removed 5 bases from V and 6 bases from J, with 17 bases in between. CDR3 size: 14 residues. Germline assignment: CDR1 DFQATT and CDR2 SNEGSKA (reference sequence).

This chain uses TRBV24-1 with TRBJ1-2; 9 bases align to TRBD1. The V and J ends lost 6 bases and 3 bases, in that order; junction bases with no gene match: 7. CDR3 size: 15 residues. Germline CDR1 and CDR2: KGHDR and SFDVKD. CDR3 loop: CATSLRTGGDYGYTF. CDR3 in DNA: TGTGCCACCAGTTTAAGAACAGGGGGCGACTATGGCTACACCTTC.

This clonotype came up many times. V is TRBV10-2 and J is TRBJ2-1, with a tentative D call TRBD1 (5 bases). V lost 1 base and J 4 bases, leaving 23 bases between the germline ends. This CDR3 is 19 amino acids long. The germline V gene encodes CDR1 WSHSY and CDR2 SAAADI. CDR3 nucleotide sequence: TGCGCCAGCAGTGAGTTACCGCCGACAGCCCGAACACAATACAATGAGCAGTTCTTC. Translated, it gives CASSELPPTARTQYNEQFF.

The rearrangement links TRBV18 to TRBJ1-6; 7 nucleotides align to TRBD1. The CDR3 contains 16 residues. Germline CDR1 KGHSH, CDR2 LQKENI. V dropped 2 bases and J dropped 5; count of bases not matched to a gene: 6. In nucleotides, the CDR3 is TGTGCCAGCTCACCAGGGACAGCGACGAATAATTCACCCCTCCACTTT. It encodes CASSPGTATNNSPLHF.

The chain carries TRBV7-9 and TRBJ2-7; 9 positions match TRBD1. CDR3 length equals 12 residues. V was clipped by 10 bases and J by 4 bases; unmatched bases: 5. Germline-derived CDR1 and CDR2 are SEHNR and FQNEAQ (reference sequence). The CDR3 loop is CATMTGGYEQYF. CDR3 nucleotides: TGTGCCACCATGACAGGGGGATACGAGCAGTACTTC.

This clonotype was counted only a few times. The CDR3 sequence: CSVEDTRGQRSEQYF. CDR3 DNA: TGCAGCGTTGAAGATACGCGGGGGCAGAGGTCCGAGCAGTACTTC. This chain joins TRBV29-1 and TRBJ2-7; D is possibly TRBD2 (7 bases). V was cut by 0 bases and J by 6 bases, with 18 bases left in between. This CDR3 comprises 15 residues. CDR1 and CDR2 from the germline V gene are SQVTM and ANQGSEA.

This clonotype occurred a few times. The DNA of the CDR3 is TGCAGTGCTAGAGATCGTTCGGTTGAAGAGACCCAGTACTTC. Residues: CSARDRSVEETQYF. This chain connects TRBV20-1 to TRBJ2-5; D remains ambiguous. From germline, CDR1 is DFQATT and CDR2 SNEGSKA (reference sequence). Trimming stripped 0 bases from V and 3 bases from J, with 11 bases between. The CDR3 runs 14 residues.

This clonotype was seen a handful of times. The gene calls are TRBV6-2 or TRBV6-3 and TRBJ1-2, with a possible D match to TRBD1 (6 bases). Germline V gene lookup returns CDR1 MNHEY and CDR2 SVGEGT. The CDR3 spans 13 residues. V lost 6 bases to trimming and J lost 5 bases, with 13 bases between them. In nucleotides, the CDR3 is TGTGCCAGCAGGAGAAGGACAGAGTATGGCTACACCTTC. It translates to CASRRRTEYGYTF.

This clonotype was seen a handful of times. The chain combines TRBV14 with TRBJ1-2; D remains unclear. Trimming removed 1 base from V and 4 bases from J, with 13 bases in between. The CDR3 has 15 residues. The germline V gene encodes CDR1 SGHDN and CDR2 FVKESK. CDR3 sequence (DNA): TGTGCCAGCAGCCAAGGCGTCAGAGAATTCTATGGCTACACCTTC. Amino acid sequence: CASSQGVREFYGYTF.

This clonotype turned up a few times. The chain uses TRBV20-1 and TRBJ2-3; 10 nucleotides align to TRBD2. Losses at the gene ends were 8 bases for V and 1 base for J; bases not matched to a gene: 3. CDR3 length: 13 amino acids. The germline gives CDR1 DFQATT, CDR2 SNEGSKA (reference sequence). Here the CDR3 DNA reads TGCAGTCCTACTAGCGGGGGCACAGATACGCAGTATTTT. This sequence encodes CSPTSGGTDTQYF.

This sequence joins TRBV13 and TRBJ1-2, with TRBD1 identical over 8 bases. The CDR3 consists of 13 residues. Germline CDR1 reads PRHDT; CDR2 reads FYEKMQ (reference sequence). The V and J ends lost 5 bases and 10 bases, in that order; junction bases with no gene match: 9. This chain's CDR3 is CASSQLTGDDYTF. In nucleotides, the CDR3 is TGTGCCAGCAGCCAACTGACAGGGGATGACTACACCTTC.

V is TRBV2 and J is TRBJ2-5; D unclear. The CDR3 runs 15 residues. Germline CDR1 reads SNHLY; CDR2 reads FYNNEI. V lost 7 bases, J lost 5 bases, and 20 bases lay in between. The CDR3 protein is CASTINMGLEETQYF. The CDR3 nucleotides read TGTGCCAGCACAATTAACATGGGGTTAGAGGAGACCCAGTACTTC.

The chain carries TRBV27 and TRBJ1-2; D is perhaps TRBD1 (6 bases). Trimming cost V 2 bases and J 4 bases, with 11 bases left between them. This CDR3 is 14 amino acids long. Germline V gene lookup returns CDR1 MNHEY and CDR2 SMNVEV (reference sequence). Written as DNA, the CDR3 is TGTGCCAGCAGTTTACTTGGGGGCCCCTATGGCTACACCTTC. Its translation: CASSLLGGPYGYTF.

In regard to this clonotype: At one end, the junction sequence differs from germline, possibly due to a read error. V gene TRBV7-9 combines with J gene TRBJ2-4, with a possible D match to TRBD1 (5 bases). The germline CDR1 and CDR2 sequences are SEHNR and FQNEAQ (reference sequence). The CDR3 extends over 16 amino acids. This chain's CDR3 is CASSPTIGQTKNVQYF. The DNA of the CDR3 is TGTGCCAGCAGCCCAACAATAGGACAAACTAAAAACGTTCAGTACTTC.

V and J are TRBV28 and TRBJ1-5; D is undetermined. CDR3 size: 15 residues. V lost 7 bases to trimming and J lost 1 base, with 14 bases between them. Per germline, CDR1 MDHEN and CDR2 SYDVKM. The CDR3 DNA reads TGTGCCAGCACATCAGGACGGAAAAGCAATCAGCCCCAGCATTTT. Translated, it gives CASTSGRKSNQPQHF.